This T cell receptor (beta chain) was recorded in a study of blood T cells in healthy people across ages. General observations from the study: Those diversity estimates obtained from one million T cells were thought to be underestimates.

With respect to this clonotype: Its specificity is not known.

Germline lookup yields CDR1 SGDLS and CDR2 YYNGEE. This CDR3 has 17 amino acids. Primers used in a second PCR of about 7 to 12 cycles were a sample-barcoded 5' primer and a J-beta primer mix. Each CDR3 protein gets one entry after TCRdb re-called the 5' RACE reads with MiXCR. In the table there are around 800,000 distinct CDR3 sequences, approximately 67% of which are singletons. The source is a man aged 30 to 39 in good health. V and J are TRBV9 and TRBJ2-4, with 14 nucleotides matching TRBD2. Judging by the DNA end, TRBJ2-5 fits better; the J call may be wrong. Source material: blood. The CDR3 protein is CASSVDGLAGGGETQYF. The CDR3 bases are TGTGCCAGCAGCGTAGATGGACTAGCGGGGGGAGGGGAGACCCAGTACTTC.